A selection of T cell receptor beta chains follows, all from one sample in a study of T cell responses to AZD1222 COVID-19 vaccine. TCRdb's table, derived via immunoSEQ multiplex PCR, lists solely in-frame clones and lacks some. The sample contains around 130,000 clones, 75% to 95% of which appear only once. This sample comprised peripheral blood, obtained on day 0 of AZD1222 vaccination. These receptors came from an adult in good health. Both conserved end residues are part of each CDR3. D genes are given only for firm matches. Size tells how often a clone was seen (once, few, many) or the class of an expanded clone, and some rows leave it out.

13,TRBV27,-,TRBJ2-7,-,TGTGCCAGCAGTTTGGGCAGGGTTTACGAGCAGTACTTC,CASSLGRVYEQYF
14,TRBV6-5,TRBD1,TRBJ1-2,once,TGTGCCACACACTGGGGACAGGGGACCTATGGCTACACCTTC,CATHWGQGTYGYTF
12,TRBV12-3/TRBV12-4,-,TRBJ1-6,once,TGTGCCAGCAGGTTTAGCAGTTCACCCCTCCACTTT,CASRFSSSPLHF
14,TRBV6-4,-,TRBJ2-3,-,TGTGCCAGCAGTGCGGGGGGCCCGTACGATACGCAGTATTTT,CASSAGGPYDTQYF
15,TRBV28,-,TRBJ1-4,-,TGTGCCAGCAGTAAAACCGGGACCACTAATGAAAAACTGTTTTTT,CASSKTGTTNEKLFF
18,TRBV19,-,TRBJ2-6,-,TGTGCCAGTACCAAATTTGGCACAGGACTCTCTGGGGCCAACGTCCTGACTTTC,CASTKFGTGLSGANVLTF
15,TRBV27,-,TRBJ2-7,-,TGTGCCAGCAGCCCGGGACAAGGGAAATCCTACGAGCAGTACTTC,CASSPGQGKSYEQYF
9,TRBV7-2,-,TRBJ2-3,-,TGTGCCACACGGCATACGCAGTATTTT,CATRHTQYF
14,TRBV19,-,TRBJ2-3,-,TGTGCCAGTAGTATTCAGGGCGGAACAGATACGCAGTATTTT,CASSIQGGTDTQYF
12,TRBV28,-,TRBJ1-5,-,TGTGCCAGCAGACCGGGACCCCGCGAGCCGCATTTT,CASRPGPREPHF
16,TRBV29-1,-,TRBJ2-7,-,TGCAGCGCCGACGACAGGACCACCTCAGGGGATTACGAGCAGTACTTC,CSADDRTTSGDYEQYF
16,TRBV4-2,-,TRBJ1-3,-,TGTGCCAGCAGCCAAGCCCCCAGGGGCTCTGGAAACACCATATATTTT,CASSQAPRGSGNTIYF
13,TRBV27,-,TRBJ2-2,-,TGTGCCAGCAGTTCCACAGGGACCGGGGAGCTGTTTTTT,CASSSTGTGELFF
16,TRBV1,-,TRBJ2-1,-,TGCACCAGCAGCCTCTGGGGACGAAGCTCCTACAATGAGCAGTTCTTC,CTSSLWGRSSYNEQFF
13,TRBV20-1,-,TRBJ1-1,-,TGCAGTGCTAGTAGGTCGGGAGCGGCGGTCGCTTTCTTT,CSASRSGAAVAFF
16,TRBV6-1,-,TRBJ1-3,once,TGTGCCAGCAGTGAATACTTTGCGGTTTCGGGAAACACCATATATTTT,CASSEYFAVSGNTIYF
15,TRBV4-1,TRBD1,TRBJ1-1,once,TGCGCCAGCAGCCAATTGACAGGGATGAACACTGAAGCTTTCTTT,CASSQLTGMNTEAFF
16,TRBV19,TRBD1,TRBJ1-5,-,TGTGCCAGTAGTATCCAAGACAGGGCGGTGGGTCAGCCCCAGCATTTT,CASSIQDRAVGQPQHF
14,TRBV7-9,-,TRBJ1-5,-,TGTGCCAGCAGCTTAGCAGGGTTTGGCCAGCCCCAGCATTTT,CASSLAGFGQPQHF
15,TRBV27,-,TRBJ2-6,-,TGTGCCAGCAGTTTATCAGTCTCTGGGGCCAACGTCCTGACTTTC,CASSLSVSGANVLTF
18,TRBV12-5,TRBD1,TRBJ2-4,-,TGTGCTAGTGGAGCGGGACAGGGGGACGGTATGGGCAAAAACATTCAGTACTTC,CASGAGQGDGMGKNIQYF
13,TRBV5-1,-,TRBJ1-4,-,TGCGCCAGCAGCCCCAGACGGGGTGAAAAACTGTTTTTT,CASSPRRGEKLFF
16,TRBV5-8,TRBD1,TRBJ1-2,-,TGTGCCAGCAGCTCAAGACCAAGGACAGGTCGGGATGGCTACACCTTC,CASSSRPRTGRDGYTF
16,TRBV5-4,TRBD1,TRBJ2-7,-,TGTGCCAGCAGCTCCCGGCCCGGGACAGGGCAGGACGAGCAGTACTTC,CASSSRPGTGQDEQYF
15,TRBV7-6,-,TRBJ2-3,-,TGTGCCAGCAGCTTAGTCGGGGGAGGAACAGATACGCAGTATTTT,CASSLVGGGTDTQYF
15,TRBV7-8,-,TRBJ2-7,-,TGTGCCAGCAGCCCGCGGATCACTTACCTCTACGAGCAGTACTTC,CASSPRITYLYEQYF
16,TRBV5-6,-,TRBJ1-1,-,TGTGCCAGCACCCTAGGACAGACAGCGCTGAGCACTGAAGCTTTCTTT,CASTLGQTALSTEAFF
16,TRBV6-5,TRBD1,TRBJ2-1,-,TGTGCCAGCAGTTATAGTGCGACAGGGTATGGCAATGAGCAGTTCTTC,CASSYSATGYGNEQFF
15,TRBV5-4,-,TRBJ1-1,once,TGTGCCAGCAGTGTGGACCCCCAGGGGAACACTGAAGCTTTCTTT,CASSVDPQGNTEAFF
14,TRBV9,-,TRBJ2-7,-,TGTGCCAGCAGCGCCGGGACTCCTGCCTACGAGCAGTACTTC,CASSAGTPAYEQYF
13,TRBV6-5,-,TRBJ1-6,-,TGTGCCAGCAGTACTTTCCGTTATTCACCCCTCCACTTT,CASSTFRYSPLHF
14,TRBV15,-,TRBJ1-1,once,TGTGCCACCAGCAGAGGGACAGCGAACACTGAAGCTTTCTTT,CATSRGTANTEAFF
11,TRBV7-9,-,TRBJ2-2,-,TGTGCCAGCAGCCCACCCGGGGAGCTGTTTTTT,CASSPPGELFF